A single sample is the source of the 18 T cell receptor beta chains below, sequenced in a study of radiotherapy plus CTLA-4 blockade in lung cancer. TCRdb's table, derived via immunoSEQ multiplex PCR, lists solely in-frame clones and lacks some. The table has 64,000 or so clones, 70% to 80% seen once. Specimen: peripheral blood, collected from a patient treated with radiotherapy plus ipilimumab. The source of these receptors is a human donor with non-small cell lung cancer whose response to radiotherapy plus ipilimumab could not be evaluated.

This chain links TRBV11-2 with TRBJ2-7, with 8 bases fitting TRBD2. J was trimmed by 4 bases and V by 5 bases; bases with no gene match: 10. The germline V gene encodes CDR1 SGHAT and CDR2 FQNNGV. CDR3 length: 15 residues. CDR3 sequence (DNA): TGTGCCAGCAGCCCCCGAGTAGCGGGGTGGTACGAGCAGTACTTC. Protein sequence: CASSPRVAGWYEQYF.

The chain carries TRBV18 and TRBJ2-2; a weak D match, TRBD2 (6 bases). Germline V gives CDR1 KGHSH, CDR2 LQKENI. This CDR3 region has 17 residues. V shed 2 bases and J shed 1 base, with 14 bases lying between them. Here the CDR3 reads CASSPGVQGGNTGELFF. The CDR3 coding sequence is TGTGCCAGCTCACCAGGCGTGCAGGGAGGGAACACCGGGGAGCTGTTTTTT.

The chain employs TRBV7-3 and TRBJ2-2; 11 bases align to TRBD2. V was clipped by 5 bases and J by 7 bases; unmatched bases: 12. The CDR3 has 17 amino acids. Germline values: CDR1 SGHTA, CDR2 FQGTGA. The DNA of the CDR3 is TGTGCCAGCAGCCCCCAACCCACTAGCGGGAGAGGCGGGGAGCTGTTTTTT. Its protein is CASSPQPTSGRGGELFF.

The CDR3 DNA follows: TGTGCCAGTAGTACACAGGGGGAGCTGAGGCAAGAGACCCAGTACTTC. It yields the protein CASSTQGELRQETQYF. The V gene is TRBV19, the J gene TRBJ2-5; 8 nucleotides align to TRBD1. The CDR3 is made up of 16 amino acids. The germline V gene has CDR1 LNHDA and CDR2 SQIVND (reference sequence). The trim removed 4 bases at V and 2 bases at J, leaving 9 bases unmatched.

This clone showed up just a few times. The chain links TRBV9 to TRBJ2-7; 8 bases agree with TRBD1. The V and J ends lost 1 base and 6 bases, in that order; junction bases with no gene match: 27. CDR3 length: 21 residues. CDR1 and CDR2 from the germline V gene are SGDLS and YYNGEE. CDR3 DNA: TGTGCCAGCAGCGTACCCTGGAAGCTCGGTATACCAGGACAGGGCGAGAGCGAGCAGTACTTC. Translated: CASSVPWKLGIPGQGESEQYF.

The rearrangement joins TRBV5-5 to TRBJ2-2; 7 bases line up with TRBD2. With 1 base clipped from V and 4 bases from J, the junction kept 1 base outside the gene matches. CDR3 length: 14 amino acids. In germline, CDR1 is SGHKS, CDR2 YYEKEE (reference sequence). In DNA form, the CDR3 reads TGTGCCAGCAGCTTGCTAGCGGCCACCGGGGAGCTGTTTTTT. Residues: CASSLLAATGELFF.

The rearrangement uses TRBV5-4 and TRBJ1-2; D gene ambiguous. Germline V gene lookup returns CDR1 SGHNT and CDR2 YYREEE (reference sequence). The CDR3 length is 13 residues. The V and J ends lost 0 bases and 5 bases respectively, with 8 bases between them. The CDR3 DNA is TGTGCCAGCAGCTTGGAGGGAGTTTATGGCTACACCTTC. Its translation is CASSLEGVYGYTF.

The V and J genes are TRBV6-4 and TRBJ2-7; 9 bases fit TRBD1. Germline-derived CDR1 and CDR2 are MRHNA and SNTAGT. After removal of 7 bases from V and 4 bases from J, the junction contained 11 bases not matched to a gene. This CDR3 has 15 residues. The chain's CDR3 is CASTAAPGQGYEQYF. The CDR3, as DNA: TGTGCCAGCACCGCTGCTCCGGGACAGGGATACGAGCAGTACTTC.

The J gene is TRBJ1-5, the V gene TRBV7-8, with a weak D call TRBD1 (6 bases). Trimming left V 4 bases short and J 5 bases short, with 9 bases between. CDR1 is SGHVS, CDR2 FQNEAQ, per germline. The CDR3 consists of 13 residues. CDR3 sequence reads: CASSWTDDQPQHF. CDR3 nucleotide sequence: TGTGCCAGCAGCTGGACAGACGATCAGCCCCAGCATTTT.

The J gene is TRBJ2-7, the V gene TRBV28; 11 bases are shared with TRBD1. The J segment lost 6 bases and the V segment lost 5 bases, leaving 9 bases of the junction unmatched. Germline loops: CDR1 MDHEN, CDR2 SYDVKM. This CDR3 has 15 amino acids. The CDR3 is CASSPWTGGAGEQYF. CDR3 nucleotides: TGTGCCAGCAGTCCCTGGACAGGGGGCGCGGGCGAGCAGTACTTC.

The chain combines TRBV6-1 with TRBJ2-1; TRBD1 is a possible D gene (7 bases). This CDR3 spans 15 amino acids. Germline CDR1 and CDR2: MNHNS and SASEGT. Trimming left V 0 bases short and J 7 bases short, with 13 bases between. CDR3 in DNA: TGTGCCAGCAGTGAAGCGCCGCAGGGGGGAAATGAGCAGTTCTTC. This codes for CASSEAPQGGNEQFF.

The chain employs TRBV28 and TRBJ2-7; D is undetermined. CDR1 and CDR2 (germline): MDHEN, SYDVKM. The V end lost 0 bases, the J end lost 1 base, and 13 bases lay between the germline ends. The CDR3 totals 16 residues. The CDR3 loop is CASSLWGRPWSYEQYF. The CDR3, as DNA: TGTGCCAGCAGTTTATGGGGCAGGCCATGGTCCTACGAGCAGTACTTC. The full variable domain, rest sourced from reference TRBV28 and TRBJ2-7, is DVKVTQSSRYLVKRTGEKVFLECVQDMDHENMFWYRQDPGLGLRLIYFSYDVKMKEKGDIPEGYSVSREKKERFSLILESASTNQTSMYLCASSLWGRPWSYEQYFGPGTRLTVT.

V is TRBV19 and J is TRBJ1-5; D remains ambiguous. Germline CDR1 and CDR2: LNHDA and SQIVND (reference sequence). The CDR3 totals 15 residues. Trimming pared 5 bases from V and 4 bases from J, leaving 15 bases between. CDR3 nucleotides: TGTGCCAGTAGTTCCCGCGCTTCTGATAATCAGCCCCAGCATTTT. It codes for CASSSRASDNQPQHF. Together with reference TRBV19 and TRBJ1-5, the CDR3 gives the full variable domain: DGGITQSPKYLFRKEGQNVTLSCEQNLNHDAMYWYRQDPGQGLRLIYYSQIVNDFQKGDIAEGYSVSREKKESFPLTVTSAQKNPTAFYLCASSSRASDNQPQHFGDGTRLSIL.

This chain's CDR3 is CASSTYRGSNQPQHF. The CDR3 DNA reads as TGTGCCAGCAGTACGTACAGGGGTAGCAATCAGCCCCAGCATTTT. The chain couples TRBV28 to TRBJ1-5; the match to TRBD1 covers 7 bases. CDR3 length equals 15 residues. V lost 5 bases and J lost 0; bases outside the gene matches: 4. CDR1 MDHEN and CDR2 SYDVKM come from the germline V gene.

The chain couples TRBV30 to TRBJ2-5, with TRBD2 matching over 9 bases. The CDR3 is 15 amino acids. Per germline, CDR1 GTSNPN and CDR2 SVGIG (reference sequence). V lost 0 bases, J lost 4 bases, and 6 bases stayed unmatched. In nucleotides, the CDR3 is TGTGCCTGGAGTGTGGGCGGGGGGGCCGGAGAGACCCAGTACTTC. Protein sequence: CAWSVGGGAGETQYF.

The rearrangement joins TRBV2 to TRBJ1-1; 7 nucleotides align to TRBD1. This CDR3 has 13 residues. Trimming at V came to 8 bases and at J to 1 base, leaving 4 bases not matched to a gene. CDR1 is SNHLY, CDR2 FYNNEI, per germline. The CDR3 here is CASCQGGNTEAFF. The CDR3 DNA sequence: TGTGCCAGCTGCCAGGGGGGGAACACTGAAGCTTTCTTT.

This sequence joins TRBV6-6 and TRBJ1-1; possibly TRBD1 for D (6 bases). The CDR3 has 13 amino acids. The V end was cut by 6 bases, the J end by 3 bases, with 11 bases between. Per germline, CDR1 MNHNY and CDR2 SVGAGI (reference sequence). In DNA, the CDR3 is TGTGCCAGCAGAAGCAGGGGACACACTGAAGCTTTCTTT. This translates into CASRSRGHTEAFF.

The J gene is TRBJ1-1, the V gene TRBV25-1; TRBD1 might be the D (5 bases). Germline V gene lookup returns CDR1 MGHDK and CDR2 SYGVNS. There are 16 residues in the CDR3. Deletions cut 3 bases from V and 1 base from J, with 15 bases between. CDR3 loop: CASSDPHRQGNTEAFF. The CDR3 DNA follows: TGTGCCAGCAGTGATCCCCACCGGCAGGGGAACACTGAAGCTTTCTTT.